Shown below are 15 T cell receptor beta chains from a single sample sequenced in a study of T cell changes during pregnancy in multiple sclerosis. Sequenced by immunoSEQ multiplex PCR; TCRdb stores in-frame clones only, minus some. The profile shows 65,000 or so clones, about 90% of them singletons. Sequenced here: peripheral blood, sampled in the second trimester of pregnancy. The source is a female donor in good health, enrolled as a control in a pregnancy study.

The chain has TRBV29-1 and TRBJ1-1; tentatively, D is TRBD1 (5 bases). Germline values: CDR1 SQVTM, CDR2 ANQGSEA. The CDR3 length is 11 residues. Trimming took 3 bases from V and 5 from J, leaving 7 bases between them. The CDR3 region is CSVDRGTEAFF. The CDR3 DNA reads TGCAGCGTTGACCGGGGGACTGAAGCTTTCTTT.

This clone was found a few times. The gene calls are TRBV27 and TRBJ2-5; D gene ambiguous. V lost 5 bases to trimming and J lost 6 bases, with 13 bases between them. The CDR3 has 13 amino acids. Germline lookup yields CDR1 MNHEY and CDR2 SMNVEV (reference sequence). Here the CDR3 reads CASSLQRWKTQYF. The CDR3 nucleotides are TGTGCCAGCAGTCTTCAGCGCTGGAAGACCCAGTACTTC.

This chain uses TRBV29-1 with TRBJ1-2; 8 bases are shared with TRBD1. Per the germline V gene, CDR1 is SQVTM and CDR2 is ANQGSEA. Unmatched junction bases numbered 1, after V lost 4 bases and J lost 0 bases. The CDR3 runs to 13 residues. Here the CDR3 reads CSVVTGANYGYTF. The CDR3, as DNA: TGCAGCGTTGTGACAGGGGCTAACTATGGCTACACCTTC.

The chain is built from TRBV2 and TRBJ2-7, with D possibly TRBD2 on 5 matching bases. CDR1 SNHLY and CDR2 FYNNEI come from the germline V gene. The CDR3 spans 15 residues. Trimming stripped 11 bases from V and 4 bases from J, with 24 bases between. The CDR3 DNA reads TGTGCCGGTACTCGGGGTGGGAGTCTTCGATACGAGCAGTACTTC. It specifies CAGTRGGSLRYEQYF.

The chain employs TRBV19 and TRBJ1-4; D is possibly TRBD1 (5 bases). The V gene's germline CDR1 is LNHDA and CDR2 SQIVND (reference sequence). This CDR3 has 15 amino acids. Trimming took 3 bases from V and 2 from J, leaving 10 bases between them. This CDR3 is CASSMGGVTNEKLFF. CDR3 DNA sequence: TGTGCCAGTAGTATGGGGGGTGTCACTAATGAAAAACTGTTTTTT.

The chain couples TRBV4-1 to TRBJ2-7; 8 bases agree with TRBD2. J was trimmed by 2 bases and V by 0 bases; bases with no gene match: 3. The CDR3 spans 15 residues. Germline assignment: CDR1 MGHRA and CDR2 YSYEKL. The CDR3 DNA is TGCGCCAGCAGCCAAGACCCAGCGGGAGCCTACGAGCAGTACTTC. Translating it yields CASSQDPAGAYEQYF.

V is TRBV5-6 and J is TRBJ1-2; D not resolved. This CDR3 spans 12 amino acids. The germline CDR1 and CDR2 sequences are SGHDT and YYEEEE. Trimming left V 4 bases short and J 6 bases short, with 10 bases between. The CDR3 spells CASSGPDNGYTF. The DNA of the CDR3 is TGTGCCAGCAGCGGCCCAGATAATGGCTACACCTTC.

The chain couples TRBV7-9 to TRBJ1-1; D remains ambiguous. V was clipped by 5 bases and J by 0 bases, with 13 bases between them. CDR1 is SEHNR and CDR2 is FQNEAQ in the germline V gene (reference sequence). The CDR3 has 15 residues. This CDR3 reads CASSHDMDLNTEAFF. CDR3 DNA sequence: TGTGCCAGCAGCCACGACATGGATCTGAACACTGAAGCTTTCTTT.

V gene TRBV30 combines with J gene TRBJ2-5; 10 bases fit TRBD1. Trimming at V came to 2 bases and at J to 4 bases, leaving 7 bases not matched to a gene. CDR1 is GTSNPN and CDR2 is SVGIG in the germline V gene (reference sequence). This CDR3 is 15 amino acids long. This chain's CDR3 is CAWSRGQGLAETQYF. The CDR3 DNA reads TGTGCCTGGAGTCGGGGACAGGGGCTGGCAGAGACCCAGTACTTC.

This chain links TRBV4-2 with TRBJ2-1, with unresolved D. In germline, CDR1 is LGHNA, CDR2 YNFKEQ. V lost 6 bases to trimming and J lost 2 bases, with 17 bases between them. The CDR3 consists of 16 residues. This CDR3 is CASSPPGTVAYNEQFF. In nucleotides, the CDR3 is TGTGCCAGCAGTCCCCCCGGAACAGTAGCCTACAATGAGCAGTTCTTC.

The V call is TRBV28, the J call TRBJ1-2; perhaps TRBD1 as D (6 bases). Germline lookup yields CDR1 MDHEN and CDR2 SYDVKM. The germline V and J ends were trimmed by 5 bases and 8 bases, with 18 bases remaining between them. The CDR3 has 14 residues. CDR3 sequence reads: CASSARYRVGGYTF. In nucleotides, the CDR3 is TGTGCCAGCAGTGCGAGATACAGGGTGGGGGGCTACACCTTC.

The chain employs TRBV27 and TRBJ2-7, with D possibly matching TRBD2 (5 bases). Trimming left V 5 bases short and J 5 bases short, with 13 bases between. The CDR3 length is 13 residues. CDR1 is MNHEY, CDR2 SMNVEV, per germline (reference sequence). The CDR3 spells CASSTSSQHEQYF. The DNA for the CDR3 is TGTGCCAGCAGTACGTCTAGCCAGCACGAGCAGTACTTC.

This chain uses TRBV27 with TRBJ2-3; D is possibly TRBD1 (6 bases). This CDR3 comprises 16 residues. In germline, CDR1 is MNHEY, CDR2 SMNVEV (reference sequence). The V gene lost 7 bases and the J gene lost 2 bases, with 19 bases spanning the gap. CDR3 in amino acids: CASKPRGTGHTDTQYF. In DNA form, the CDR3 reads TGTGCCAGCAAACCGAGGGGGACGGGACACACAGATACGCAGTATTTT.

The rearrangement links TRBV5-8 to TRBJ1-5, with TRBD1 identical over 7 bases. After removal of 1 base from V and 4 bases from J, the junction contained 5 bases not matched to a gene. The CDR3 is made up of 15 amino acids. Germline V CDR1 and CDR2: SGHTS, YDEGEE. The CDR3 sequence: CASSLKGAGNQPQHF. CDR3 nucleotide sequence: TGTGCCAGCAGCTTGAAGGGGGCGGGTAATCAGCCCCAGCATTTT.

This clone turned up a few times. This sequence joins TRBV7-2 and TRBJ2-7, with no clear D. Trimming pared 2 bases from V and 8 bases from J, leaving 10 bases between. The CDR3 is made up of 12 amino acids. Germline values: CDR1 SGHTA, CDR2 FQGNSA. The CDR3 sequence is CASSLIASKQYF. The CDR3 DNA sequence: TGTGCCAGCAGCTTAATCGCCTCTAAGCAGTACTTC.